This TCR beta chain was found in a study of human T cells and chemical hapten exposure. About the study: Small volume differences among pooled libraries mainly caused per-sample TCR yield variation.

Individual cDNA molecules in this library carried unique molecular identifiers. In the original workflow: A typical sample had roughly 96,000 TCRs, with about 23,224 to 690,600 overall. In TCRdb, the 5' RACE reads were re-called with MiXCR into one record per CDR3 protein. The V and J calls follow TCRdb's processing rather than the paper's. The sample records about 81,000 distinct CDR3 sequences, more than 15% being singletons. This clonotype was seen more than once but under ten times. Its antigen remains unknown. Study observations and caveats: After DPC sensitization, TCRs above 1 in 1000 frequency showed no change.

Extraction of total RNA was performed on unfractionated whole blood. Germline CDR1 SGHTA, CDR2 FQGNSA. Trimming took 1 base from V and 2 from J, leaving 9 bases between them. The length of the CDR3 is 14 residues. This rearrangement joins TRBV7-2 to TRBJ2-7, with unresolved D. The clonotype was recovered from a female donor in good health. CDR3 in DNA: TGTGCCAGCAGCTTAGACGCCGGAGCCTACGAGCAGTACTTC. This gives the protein CASSLDAGAYEQYF.